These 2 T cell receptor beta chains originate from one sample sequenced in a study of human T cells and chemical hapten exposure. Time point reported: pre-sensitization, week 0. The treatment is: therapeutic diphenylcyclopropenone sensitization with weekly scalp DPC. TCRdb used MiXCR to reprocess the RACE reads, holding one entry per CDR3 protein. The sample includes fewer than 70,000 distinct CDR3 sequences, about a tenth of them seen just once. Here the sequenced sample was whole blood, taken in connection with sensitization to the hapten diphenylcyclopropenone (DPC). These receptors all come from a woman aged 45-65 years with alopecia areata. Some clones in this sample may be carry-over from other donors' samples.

The CDR3 DNA sequence: TGCGCCAGCCCGAGGGACCGCCGCACAGATACGCAGTATTTT. This translates into CASPRDRRTDTQYF. The chain recombines TRBV5-1 with TRBJ2-3; D possibly uses TRBD1 or TRBD2 (5 bases each). Trimming removed 7 bases from V and 1 base from J, with 13 bases in between. In germline, CDR1 is SGHRS, CDR2 YFSETQ. The CDR3 has 14 amino acids.

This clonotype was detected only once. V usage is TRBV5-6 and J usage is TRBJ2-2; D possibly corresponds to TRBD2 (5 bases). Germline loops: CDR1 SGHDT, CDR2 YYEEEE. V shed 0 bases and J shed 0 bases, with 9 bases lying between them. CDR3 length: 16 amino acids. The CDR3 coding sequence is TGTGCCAGCAGCTTGGGAGGGATCACGAACACCGGGGAGCTGTTTTTT. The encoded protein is CASSLGGITNTGELFF.